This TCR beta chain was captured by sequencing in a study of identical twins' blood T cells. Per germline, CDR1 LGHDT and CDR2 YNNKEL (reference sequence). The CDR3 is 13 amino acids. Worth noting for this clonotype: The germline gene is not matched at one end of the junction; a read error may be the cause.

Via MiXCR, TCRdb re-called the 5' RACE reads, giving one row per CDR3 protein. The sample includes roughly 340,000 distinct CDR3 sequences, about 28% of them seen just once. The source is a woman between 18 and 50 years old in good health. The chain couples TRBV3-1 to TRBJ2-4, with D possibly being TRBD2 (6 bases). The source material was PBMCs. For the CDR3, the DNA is TGTGCCTGCAGCCAAGGGGACTTCAACATTCAGTACTTC. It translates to CACSQGDFNIQYF.